The clone carrying this T cell receptor (beta chain) was picked up one time. The antigen remains undetermined. The data were obtained in a study of T-cell reconstitution after alpha-beta-depleted transplantation in children. Unique molecular identifiers were built into the TCRbeta library. Using its own MiXCR run on the PCR reads, TCRdb lists one record per CDR3 protein. The table has hundreds of thousands of distinct CDR3 sequences, 10% to 15% seen once. Whole-study results and caveats: Reportedly, alpha-beta T cells present about two months post-transplant originated from several hundred expanded clones of graft origin. Newly produced T cells mostly provided counts and TCRbeta diversity after one year, as hyperexpanded clones declined.

V dropped 7 bases and J dropped 6; count of bases not matched to a gene: 12. The CDR3 has 18 residues. CDR1 is MGHDK, CDR2 SYGVNS, per germline. The sample consisted of PBMCs, mostly from graft donor cells, taken 360 days after TCRalphabeta/CD19-depleted stem cell transplant. The sequence was collected from a male patient younger than 18 who had a stem cell transplant for acute myeloid leukemia, so the T cells may come from the graft donor. The rearrangement uses TRBV25-1 and TRBJ2-1, with 16 bases identical to TRBD2. The CDR3 DNA is TGTGCCAGCACCAGAGGGGGACTAGCGGGAGGGCCAGGCAATGAGCAGTTCTTC. Its protein is CASTRGGLAGGPGNEQFF.